This T cell receptor beta chain appears in the sequencing data of a study of T cell responses to AZD1222 COVID-19 vaccine. Using immunoSEQ multiplex PCR, the repertoire was profiled, and TCRdb retains in-frame clones only, with some absent. Here the sample spans around 190,000 clones, roughly 94% being singletons. This clone was seen just once. This CDR3 is built from 12 residues. The sequence derives from an adult who received the AZD1222 COVID-19 vaccine. The gene calls are TRBV21-1 and TRBJ2-1; whether TRBD2, the table's D call, matches the DNA was not checked. TRBV21-1 is given as a pseudogene. This specimen consisted of peripheral blood, obtained 28 days after the second AZD1222 dose. The CDR3 loop is CASNLRGNEQFF. The CDR3 coding sequence is TGTGCCAGCAATCTCCGCGGCAATGAGCAGTTCTTC.